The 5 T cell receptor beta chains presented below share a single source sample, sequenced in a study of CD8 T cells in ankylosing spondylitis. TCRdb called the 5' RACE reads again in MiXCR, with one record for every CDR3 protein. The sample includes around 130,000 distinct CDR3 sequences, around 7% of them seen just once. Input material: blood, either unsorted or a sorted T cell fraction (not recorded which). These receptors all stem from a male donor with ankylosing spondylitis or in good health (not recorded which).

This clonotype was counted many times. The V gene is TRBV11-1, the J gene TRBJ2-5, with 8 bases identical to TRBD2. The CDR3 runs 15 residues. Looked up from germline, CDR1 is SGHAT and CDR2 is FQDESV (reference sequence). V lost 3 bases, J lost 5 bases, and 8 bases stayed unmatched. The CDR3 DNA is TGTGCCAGCAGCTTCAGCCTAGCGGGCTGGGAGACCCAGTACTTC. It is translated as CASSFSLAGWETQYF. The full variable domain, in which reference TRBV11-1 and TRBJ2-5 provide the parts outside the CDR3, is EAEVAQSPRYKITEKSQAVAFWCDPISGHATLYWYRQILGQGPELLVQFQDESVVDDSQLPKDRFSAERLKGVDSTLKIQPAELGDSAMYLCASSFSLAGWETQYFGPGTRLLVL.

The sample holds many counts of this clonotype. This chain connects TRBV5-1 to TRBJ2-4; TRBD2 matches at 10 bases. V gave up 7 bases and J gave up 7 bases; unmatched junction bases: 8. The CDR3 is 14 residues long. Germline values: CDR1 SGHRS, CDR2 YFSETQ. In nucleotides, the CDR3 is TGCGCCAGCTCGAGCAGCGGGGGGGATAACATTCAGTACTTC. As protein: CASSSSGGDNIQYF. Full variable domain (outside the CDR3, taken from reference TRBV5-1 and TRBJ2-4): KAGVTQTPRYLIKTRGQQVTLSCSPISGHRSVSWYQQTPGQGLQFLFEYFSETQRNKGNFPGRFSGRQFSNSRSEMNVSTLELGDSALYLCASSSSGGDNIQYFGAGTRLSVL.

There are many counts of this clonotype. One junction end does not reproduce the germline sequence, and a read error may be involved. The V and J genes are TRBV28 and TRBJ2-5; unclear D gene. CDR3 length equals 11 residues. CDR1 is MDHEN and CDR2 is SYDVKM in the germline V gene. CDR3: CASSTDTGVNF. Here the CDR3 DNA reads TGTGCCAGCAGTACCGACACGGGTGTCAACTTC.

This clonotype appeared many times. CDR3 nucleotides: TGCGCCAGCAGCATTCAGGGCACAGATACGCAGTATTTT. Amino acids: CASSIQGTDTQYF. The chain couples TRBV5-1 to TRBJ2-3, with unresolved D. The germline CDR1 and CDR2 sequences are SGHRS and YFSETQ. V was trimmed by 4 bases and J by 1 base, leaving 7 bases between them. The CDR3 sequence is 13 residues long.

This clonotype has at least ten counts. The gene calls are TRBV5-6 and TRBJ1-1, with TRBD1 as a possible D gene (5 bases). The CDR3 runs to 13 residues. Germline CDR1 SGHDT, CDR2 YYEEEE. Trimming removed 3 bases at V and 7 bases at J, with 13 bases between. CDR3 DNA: TGTGCCAGCAGCTGGGGCCCAGGCAATGAAGCTTTCTTT. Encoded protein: CASSWGPGNEAFF.